The rows below give T cell receptor beta chains drawn from one sample of a study of resident and recirculating memory T cells in vitiligo. Sequencing used immunoSEQ multiplex PCR; TCRdb keeps in-frame clones, though not all of them. The table includes fewer than 85,000 clones, around 92% detected once. Sequenced material: blood. These receptors originate from a male donor with vitiligo. Each CDR3 is given with its conserved first and last residue. The D gene is left open where the match is weak. A row's size may be missing; if present it is once, few, many or a size class.

clone_size	d_call	v_call	j_call	cdr3_aa	cdr3_nt
NA	NA	TRBV6-1	TRBJ1-5	CASCLIIGGNQPQHF	TGTGCCAGCTGTTTAATAATAGGGGGCAATCAGCCCCAGCATTTT
NA	NA	TRBV4-2	TRBJ1-5	CASSQDRSRRWNQPQHF	TGTGCCAGCAGCCAAGATAGGTCCAGGAGGTGGAATCAGCCCCAGCATTTT
NA	NA	TRBV19	TRBJ1-1	CASSGGGDNTEAFF	TGTGCCAGTAGTGGTGGGGGCGATAACACTGAAGCTTTCTTT
NA	TRBD1	TRBV19	TRBJ2-4	CASSVTGTGRYIQYF	TGTGCCAGTAGTGTAACCGGGACAGGGAGGTACATTCAGTACTTC
NA	NA	TRBV6-4	TRBJ2-7	CASSDLRGGRIYEQYF	TGTGCCAGCAGTGACTTGAGGGGGGGGCGCATCTACGAGCAGTACTTC
NA	TRBD1	TRBV10-3	TRBJ2-1	CAISPDRGRQFF	TGTGCCATCAGCCCAGACAGGGGGCGGCAGTTCTTC
NA	NA	TRBV7-9	TRBJ1-2	CASSFRGGGGYTF	TGTGCCAGCAGCTTCCGAGGAGGTGGTGGCTACACCTTC
once	TRBD2	TRBV28	TRBJ2-2	CASPSGNTGELFF	TGTGCCTCCCCTAGCGGGAACACCGGGGAGCTGTTTTTT
NA	NA	TRBV7-9	TRBJ1-1	CASSLDQGQPVGTEAFF	TGTGCCAGCAGCTTAGATCAGGGACAACCGGTTGGGACTGAAGCTTTCTTT
NA	NA	TRBV7-9	TRBJ1-5	CASSPGYNQPQHF	TGTGCCAGCAGCCCAGGGTACAATCAGCCCCAGCATTTT
NA	TRBD1	TRBV28	TRBJ1-3	CASLGQGLGGNTIYF	TGTGCCAGCTTGGGACAGGGGCTCGGAGGAAACACCATATATTTT
NA	TRBD1	TRBV6-6	TRBJ2-1	CASSLSQGVNEQFF	TGTGCCAGCAGTCTTAGCCAGGGGGTCAATGAGCAGTTCTTC
NA	TRBD1	TRBV7-3	TRBJ2-7	CASSFGQGGSYEQYF	TGTGCCAGCAGCTTCGGACAGGGGGGGTCCTACGAGCAGTACTTC
NA	TRBD1	TRBV18	TRBJ1-2	CASSPGQGYYGYTF	TGTGCCAGCTCACCCGGACAGGGTTACTATGGCTACACCTTC
NA	NA	TRBV7-9	TRBJ1-1	CASTSSGGANTEAFF	TGTGCCAGCACCTCAAGTGGGGGGGCGAACACTGAAGCTTTCTTT
NA	NA	TRBV15	TRBJ2-2	CATSSRRDAGHTGELFF	TGTGCCACCAGCAGTCGGCGGGACGCCGGGCACACCGGGGAGCTGTTTTTT
NA	NA	TRBV2	TRBJ1-1	CASSLTAILEAFF	TGTGCCAGCAGTCTGACAGCGATCCTTGAAGCTTTCTTT
NA	NA	TRBV4-3	TRBJ2-7	CASSQDRGLSYEQYF	TGCGCCAGCAGCCAAGACAGAGGTCTCTCCTACGAGCAGTACTTC
NA	NA	TRBV5-1	TRBJ2-7	CASSHDGTPASRNEQYF	TGCGCCAGCAGCCACGACGGGACACCGGCCTCTCGGAACGAGCAGTACTTC
NA	TRBD1	TRBV4-1	TRBJ1-5	CASSQLQGVAQPQHF	TGCGCCAGCAGCCAACTCCAGGGGGTGGCTCAGCCCCAGCATTTT
NA	NA	TRBV6-5	TRBJ1-2	CASSLTGLRYGYTF	TGTGCCAGCAGTTTGACCGGACTTCGCTATGGCTACACCTTC
few	TRBD2	TRBV7-9	TRBJ2-1	CASSQTSSGSNRNGEFF	TGTGCCAGCAGTCAAACCTCTAGCGGGAGTAACCGGAATGGTGAGTTCTTC
NA	TRBD2	TRBV5-4	TRBJ2-7	CASSSPARTSYEQYF	TGTGCCAGCAGCTCCCCCGCTCGGACTAGCTACGAGCAGTACTTC
NA	NA	TRBV7-9	TRBJ2-1	CASSAGPYYNEQFF	TGTGCCAGCAGTGCTGGGCCCTACTACAATGAGCAGTTCTTC
NA	NA	TRBV9	TRBJ2-2	CASSALSTGELFF	TGTGCCAGCAGCGCCCTCAGCACCGGGGAGCTGTTTTTT
NA	NA	TRBV7-2	TRBJ2-7	CASSFGTGVYEQYF	TGTGCCAGCAGCTTCGGGACGGGGGTCTACGAGCAGTACTTC